These T cell receptor beta chains were read from a single sample in a study of shared clonotypes between healthy human individuals. Using immunoSEQ multiplex PCR, the repertoire was profiled, and TCRdb retains in-frame clones only, with some absent. The data contain around 500,000 clones, 81% of them singletons. Sequences were obtained from PBMCs. These receptors were taken from a woman aged 40 to 50 in good health. Some clones in this sample may be carry-over from other donors' samples. Both conserved end residues are part of each CDR3. Fields, in order: J gene, V gene, D gene, clone size, CDR3 protein, CDR3 DNA. The D gene is left open where the match is weak. Some rows mark clone size as missing; the rest say once, few, many or name a class of expanded clone.

TRBJ2-1	TRBV5-4	TRBD2	many	CASSTPSGRSYNEQFF	TGTGCCAGCAGCACTCCTAGCGGGAGATCCTACAATGAGCAGTTCTTC
TRBJ1-2	TRBV29-1	.	.	CSVEGGGAAYGYTF	TGCAGCGTTGAAGGTGGGGGCGCGGCCTATGGCTACACCTTC
TRBJ2-7	TRBV30	.	.	CAWSVTGSYEQYF	TGTGCCTGGAGTGTAACCGGTTCCTACGAGCAGTACTTC
TRBJ2-1	TRBV6-5	.	many	CASRTSGNEQFF	TGTGCCAGCAGGACGTCGGGGAATGAGCAGTTCTTC
TRBJ2-7	TRBV6-5	TRBD1	.	CASSPVGQGSYEQYF	TGTGCCAGCAGTCCTGTCGGACAGGGGTCCTACGAGCAGTACTTC
TRBJ1-5	TRBV29-1	.	.	CSVVQGGSNQPQHF	TGCAGCGTTGTTCAGGGTGGTAGCAATCAGCCCCAGCATTTT
TRBJ2-3	TRBV15	.	.	CATRYGPSTDTQYF	TGTGCCACCAGATACGGACCAAGCACAGATACGCAGTATTTT
TRBJ2-1	TRBV6-6	.	once	CASSYNPSYNEQFF	TGTGCCAGCAGTTACAATCCCTCCTACAATGAGCAGTTCTTC
TRBJ1-5	TRBV2	.	once	CASKPTAGPQHF	TGTGCCAGCAAGCCGACGGCGGGGCCCCAGCATTTT
TRBJ2-1	TRBV30	.	.	CAWSVAAGTYNEQFF	TGTGCCTGGAGTGTGGCTGCGGGGACCTACAATGAGCAGTTCTTC
TRBJ1-4	TRBV28	.	.	CASSPWGEKLFF	TGTGCCAGCAGTCCCTGGGGGGAAAAACTGTTTTTT
TRBJ1-5	TRBV9	TRBD1	.	CASSAGTGDSNQPQHF	TGTGCCAGCAGTGCCGGGACAGGGGATAGCAATCAGCCCCAGCATTTT
TRBJ2-5	TRBV4-2	.	.	CASSQTTAVGETQYF	TGTGCCAGCAGCCAGACGACAGCGGTCGGAGAGACCCAGTACTTC
TRBJ2-5	TRBV2	.	once	CASSGPGGTQYF	TGTGCCAGCAGTGGGCCCGGCGGGACCCAGTACTTC
TRBJ2-2	TRBV27	.	.	CASTRSGGELFF	TGTGCCAGCACCCGCTCGGGCGGGGAGCTGTTTTTT
TRBJ1-1	TRBV6-6	TRBD1	few	CASSYPRTGPNTEAFF	TGTGCCAGCAGTTACCCTCGGACAGGGCCGAACACTGAAGCTTTCTTT
TRBJ1-1	TRBV9	.	.	CASSVGGQGGGAEAFF	TGTGCCAGCAGCGTAGGTGGGCAGGGAGGTGGAGCTGAAGCTTTCTTT
TRBJ2-5	TRBV29-1	.	.	CSGGGVQETQYF	TGCAGCGGTGGCGGGGTACAAGAGACCCAGTACTTC
TRBJ1-1	TRBV5-6	TRBD1	.	CASSLRGRDTEAFF	TGTGCCAGCAGCTTGAGGGGGCGGGACACTGAAGCTTTCTTT
TRBJ2-1	TRBV6-6	.	once	CASSYSAGVNEQFF	TGTGCCAGCAGTTACTCGGCAGGGGTGAATGAGCAGTTCTTC
TRBJ2-3	TRBV6-1	.	.	CASTWGSDTQYF	TGTGCCAGCACATGGGGTTCAGATACGCAGTATTTT
TRBJ1-5	TRBV7-6	.	.	CASSEGQTNQPQHF	TGTGCCAGCAGCGAGGGACAAACTAATCAGCCCCAGCATTTT
TRBJ2-4	TRBV28	TRBD2	.	CASSLLAGGPGAKNIQYF	TGTGCCAGCAGTTTATTGGCGGGAGGCCCTGGGGCCAAAAACATTCAGTACTTC
TRBJ2-3	TRBV28	.	.	CASSLTGLSTDTQYF	TGTGCCAGCAGTTTAACGGGCCTAAGCACAGATACGCAGTATTTT
TRBJ1-2	TRBV5-1	TRBD1	.	CASSLGQGRSYTF	TGCGCCAGCAGCTTGGGACAGGGTAGGAGCTACACCTTC
TRBJ2-1	TRBV2	.	once	CASRGYRDSWEQFF	TGTGCCAGCAGAGGATACCGGGACTCATGGGAGCAGTTCTTC
TRBJ1-1	TRBV4-1	TRBD1	.	CASSQLQGGTEAFF	TGCGCCAGCAGCCAGCTGCAGGGGGGCACTGAAGCTTTCTTT
TRBJ1-2	TRBV5-4	TRBD1	.	CASSLEATGGGYTF	TGTGCCAGCAGCTTGGAGGCGACAGGGGGTGGCTACACCTTC
TRBJ1-1	TRBV9	.	.	CASSVGQGGETEAFF	TGTGCCAGCAGCGTAGGTCAGGGAGGGGAGACTGAAGCTTTCTTT
TRBJ2-5	TRBV7-9	.	few	CASSRQLQETQYF	TGTGCCAGCAGCCGACAACTACAAGAGACCCAGTACTTC
TRBJ2-7	TRBV5-3	.	once	CARSLVRGHSAHSAYEQYF	TGTGCCAGAAGCTTGGTTCGGGGACATTCGGCACATAGTGCCTACGAGCAGTACTTC
TRBJ1-1	TRBV10-3	.	.	CAISESNRKTEAFF	TGTGCCATCAGTGAGTCGAACAGGAAAACTGAAGCTTTCTTT
TRBJ2-1	TRBV28	.	once	CASSSGQGRTSYNEQFF	TGTGCCAGCAGCTCTGGGCAGGGGAGAACCTCCTACAATGAGCAGTTCTTC
TRBJ2-5	TRBV9	.	.	CASSEAPQETQYF	TGTGCCAGCAGCGAGGCCCCCCAAGAGACCCAGTACTTC
TRBJ2-7	TRBV4-2	.	.	CASSQDSSGLPEQYF	TGTGCCAGCAGCCAAGACAGTTCGGGCCTCCCCGAGCAGTACTTC
TRBJ2-3	TRBV7-2	TRBD2	.	CASSLGGASGRDTQYF	TGTGCCAGCAGCTTAGGAGGCGCTAGCGGGAGGGATACGCAGTATTTT
TRBJ1-2	TRBV7-9	.	.	CASSLDYGYTF	TGTGCCAGCAGCTTAGACTATGGCTACACCTTC
TRBJ2-4	TRBV5-1	.	.	CDSSLEGQPGNIQYF	TGCGACAGCAGCCTAGAGGGCCAGCCCGGAAACATTCAGTACTTC
TRBJ2-7	TRBV5-1	TRBD1	.	CASKDSVDRVPYEQYF	TGCGCCAGCAAAGACTCAGTGGACAGGGTCCCCTACGAGCAGTACTTC
TRBJ1-2	TRBV6-6	.	.	CASSPRQDSYGYTF	TGTGCCAGCAGCCCCCGACAGGATTCGTATGGCTACACCTTC
TRBJ1-5	TRBV6-1	.	.	CASSEAIGGSNQPQHF	TGTGCCAGCAGTGAAGCCATAGGGGGGAGCAATCAGCCCCAGCATTTT
TRBJ2-2	TRBV4-3	TRBD1	.	CASSQVRQGPGELFF	TGCGCCAGCAGCCAAGTGAGACAGGGGCCCGGGGAGCTGTTTTTT
TRBJ2-7	TRBV6-1	.	many	CASSDRGEGLYEQYF	TGTGCCAGCAGTGACAGGGGGGAAGGTTTATACGAGCAGTACTTC
TRBJ2-7	TRBV7-2	TRBD2	.	CASSLSPGGPYEQYF	TGTGCCAGCAGCTTATCACCGGGAGGGCCCTACGAGCAGTACTTC
TRBJ2-3	TRBV15	.	.	CATSRDGRGTDTQYF	TGTGCCACCAGCAGAGATGGTCGGGGCACAGATACGCAGTATTTT
TRBJ2-1	TRBV12-5	TRBD2	.	CASAPGLAGAGQFF	TGTGCTAGTGCCCCGGGACTAGCGGGAGCAGGGCAGTTCTTC
TRBJ1-2	TRBV7-8	.	.	CASSLVPGGANYGYTF	TGTGCCAGCAGCCTTGTGCCCGGAGGAGCTAACTATGGCTACACCTTC
TRBJ2-5	TRBV7-7	.	.	CASSLVGGQETQYF	TGTGCTAGCAGCTTAGTAGGGGGCCAAGAGACCCAGTACTTC
TRBJ2-7	TRBV28	TRBD1	.	CASSIGTGLYEQYF	TGTGCCAGCAGTATCGGGACAGGACTATACGAGCAGTACTTC
TRBJ1-2	TRBV5-6	.	.	CASSRDRDYGYTF	TGTGCCAGCAGCCGTGACCGAGACTATGGCTACACCTTC
TRBJ1-4	TRBV7-9	.	.	CASADRKLFF	TGTGCCAGCGCCGATCGAAAACTGTTTTTT
TRBJ2-2	TRBV27	.	once	CASSLFWRTGELFF	TGTGCCAGCAGTTTATTTTGGAGAACCGGGGAGCTGTTTTTT
TRBJ2-5	TRBV18	.	.	CASSRDQETQYF	TGTGCCAGCTCACGGGACCAAGAGACCCAGTACTTC
TRBJ1-2	TRBV28	TRBD1	.	CASSPPGQVGLRPYGYTF	TGTGCCAGCAGTCCTCCGGGACAGGTGGGTTTGAGGCCCTATGGCTACACCTTC